The clone carrying this T cell receptor (beta chain) is a singleton in its sample. The V end was cut by 0 bases, the J end by 10 bases, with 18 bases between. The germline gives CDR1 MGHRA, CDR2 YSYEKL. The CDR3 is 15 residues long. The sample originates from a study of CD8 T cells in Susac syndrome. Study-level background: When their blood was taken, the Susac syndrome patients had either not yet had any therapy, were taking corticosteroids, or were taking intravenous immunoglobulin alone.

An input of roughly 0.5 to 1 ug of RNA was subjected to reverse transcription using random hexamers. It was immunoSEQ multiplex PCR that amplified TCR beta CDR3 across 54 Vbeta and 13 Jbeta. TCRdb processed the immunoSEQ multiplex PCR reads anew with MiXCR; each CDR3 protein has one entry. Of around 110,000 distinct CDR3 sequences listed, over 90% are singletons. CD8+ and CD4+ T cells from blood underwent TCR beta sequencing. The sequencing input was CD4+ T cells from PBMCs. The rearrangement uses TRBV4-1 and TRBJ1-1, with a possible D match to TRBD1 (6 bases). This receptor was obtained from a human donor with Susac syndrome. CDR3 sequence (DNA): TGCGCCAGCAGCCAAGATCCGTCAGGGGCGGACCGAGCTTTCTTT. Its protein is CASSQDPSGADRAFF.